Below, 24 T cell receptor beta chains from the same sample are listed, as sequenced in a study of spatial heterogeneity in lung cancer. Described time point: sample taken at primary tumor resection. TCRdb re-derived calls from the 5' RACE reads in MiXCR, one entry per CDR3 protein. The top ten clones hold less than 20% of a sample with 5,000 to 6,500 distinct CDR3 sequences, about 18% of them seen once. Material: normal lung tissue next to the tumor, obtained at surgery. The receptors were gathered from a male donor with early-stage non-small cell lung cancer.

This clonotype qualifies as medium-sized. The V gene is TRBV4-1, the J gene TRBJ1-1; D is unclear. This CDR3 is built from 14 residues. CDR1 is MGHRA and CDR2 is YSYEKL in the germline V gene. The ends were cut back, 4 bases at V and 3 bases at J, with 12 bases in the middle. In DNA form, the CDR3 reads TGCGCCAGCAGCCCCTCCCGGGAGTACACTGAAGCTTTCTTT. It yields the protein CASSPSREYTEAFF.

By its share, this clonotype is medium-sized. CDR3 in DNA: TGTGCCAGCAGTTTCGGACAGGGCAGCGGGGAGCTGTTTTTT. Translating it yields CASSFGQGSGELFF. The chain carries TRBV12-3 or TRBV12-4 and TRBJ2-2; 8 bases agree with TRBD1. This CDR3 contains 14 residues. V lost 3 bases and J lost 7; bases outside the gene matches: 4.

The chain recombines TRBV7-2 with TRBJ2-7; 7 bases align to TRBD1. V gave up 1 base and J gave up 2 bases; unmatched junction bases: 17. Germline loops: CDR1 SGHTA, CDR2 FQGNSA. CDR3 length equals 19 residues. The CDR3 DNA reads as TGTGCCAGCAGCTTAGGGTCTGGCACACGAAGGGACAGAGCCTACGAGCAGTACTTC. Its protein is CASSLGSGTRRDRAYEQYF.

By proportion, this clonotype is hyperexpanded. The chain has TRBV10-3 and TRBJ2-7; D remains ambiguous. The CDR3 has 13 residues. The germline CDR1 and CDR2 sequences are ENHRY and SYGVKD. V dropped 6 bases and J dropped 5 bases, with 14 bases sitting between them. CDR3 bases: TGTGCCATCAGCGAGGATGACGCGAACGAGCAGTACTTC. It codes for CAISEDDANEQYF.

This clonotype was observed a handful of times. This sequence joins TRBV28 and TRBJ1-3; D possibly corresponds to TRBD1 (6 bases). This CDR3 region has 17 residues. From germline, CDR1 is MDHEN and CDR2 SYDVKM. V lost 3 bases to trimming and J lost 4 bases, with 19 bases between them. CDR3 DNA sequence: TGTGCCAGCAGTTTTACCGGGACAAGCTACACCGGAAACACCATATATTTT. The encoded protein is CASSFTGTSYTGNTIYF.

Relative to its sample, this clonotype is medium-sized (0.01 to 0.1%). J is TRBJ2-1 and V is TRBV20-1; D is possibly TRBD1 or TRBD2 (7 bases each). CDR1 and CDR2 (germline): DFQATT, SNEGSKA (reference sequence). Trimming took 6 bases from V and 5 from J, leaving 14 bases between them. CDR3 size: 13 residues. The CDR3 nucleotides are TGCAGTGCCACCCAGGGGGGGGACAATGAGCAGTTCTTC. Translation gives CSATQGGDNEQFF.

This clonotype has just a few counts. The V gene is TRBV11-2, the J gene TRBJ2-7, with 9 positions matching TRBD1. This CDR3 spans 14 amino acids. Germline V gene sequence: CDR1 SGHAT, CDR2 FQNNGV. V was clipped by 7 bases and J by 0 bases; unmatched bases: 4. CDR3 coding DNA: TGTGCCAGCACCGGACAGGGGAGCTCCTACGAGCAGTACTTC. It yields the protein CASTGQGSSYEQYF. The full variable domain, completed using reference TRBV11-2 and TRBJ2-7, is EAGVAQSPRYKIIEKRQSVAFWCNPISGHATLYWYQQILGQGPKLLIQFQNNGVVDDSQLPKDRFSAERLKGVDSTLKIQPAKLEDSAVYLCASTGQGSSYEQYFGPGTRLTVT.

By frequency in the sample, this clonotype is medium-sized. The chain employs TRBV24-1 and TRBJ2-1, with 9 bases identical to TRBD2. The CDR3 contains 17 residues. With V trimmed by 4 bases and J by 6 bases, 12 bases remained unmatched. CDR1 and CDR2 (germline): KGHDR, SFDVKD. CDR3 bases: TGTGCCACCAGTGACAATCGAGCGGGAGGAATGGGCAATGAGCAGTTCTTC. This sequence encodes CATSDNRAGGMGNEQFF.

This rearrangement joins TRBV20-1 to TRBJ2-7, with 7 bases fitting TRBD1. Germline values: CDR1 DFQATT, CDR2 SNEGSKA (reference sequence). V shed 5 bases and J 0 bases; nucleotides not matched to a gene: 7. CDR3 length: 14 residues. This CDR3 is CSAGRQGSSYEQYF. CDR3 DNA: TGCAGTGCTGGAAGACAGGGTAGCTCCTACGAGCAGTACTTC.

In its sample, this clonotype ranks as medium-sized (0.01 to 0.1%). The chain couples TRBV3-1 to TRBJ2-1; TRBD2 aligns across 8 bases. The V gene's germline CDR1 is LGHDT and CDR2 YNNKEL (reference sequence). With V trimmed by 3 bases and J by 15 bases, 7 bases remained unmatched. The CDR3 extends over 12 amino acids. In DNA, the CDR3 is TGTGCCAGCAGCCAGACTAGCGTTAACGTGTTCTTC. It encodes CASSQTSVNVFF.

This clonotype was detected only a few times. The chain employs TRBV5-1 and TRBJ2-2; D remains unclear. The ends were cut back, 0 bases at V and 4 bases at J, with 10 bases in the middle. Germline CDR1 and CDR2: SGHRS and YFSETQ. The CDR3 is made up of 15 amino acids. The CDR3, as DNA: TGCGCCAGCAGCTTGGAGAGAACGGGCACCGGGGAGCTGTTTTTT. This encodes CASSLERTGTGELFF.

V is TRBV6-1 and J is TRBJ2-7; D not certain. Germline lookup yields CDR1 MNHNS and CDR2 SASEGT. Trimming stripped 2 bases from V and 5 bases from J, with 4 bases between. The CDR3 loop spans 11 amino acids. The CDR3 spells CASSEFHEQYF. CDR3 coding DNA: TGTGCCAGCAGTGAATTCCACGAGCAGTACTTC.

The sample holds many counts of this clonotype. The chain has TRBV29-1 and TRBJ2-3; 7 bases line up with TRBD2. Germline V gives CDR1 SQVTM, CDR2 ANQGSEA. CDR3 length equals 14 residues. V trimming: 7 bases; J trimming: 1 base; junction bases outside the gene matches: 8. The DNA for the CDR3 is TGCAGCGCCACCATCCTAGCGGGCACAGATACGCAGTATTTT. Residues: CSATILAGTDTQYF.

The chain uses TRBV6-2 or TRBV6-3 and TRBJ1-5; D uncertain. V lost 7 bases and J 7 bases, leaving 14 bases between the germline ends. The CDR3 is made up of 13 amino acids. Germline lookup yields CDR1 MNHEY and CDR2 SVGEGT. DNA for the CDR3: TGTGCCAGCAAGTTTACGCTAAGGCAGCCCCAGCATTTT. This translates into CASKFTLRQPQHF.

There are a few counts of this clonotype. In nucleotides, the CDR3 is TGTGCCAGCAGCCCCCCGACGGGGACGGCGGGAGGGTCAGATACGCAGTATTTT. Residues: CASSPPTGTAGGSDTQYF. The V and J genes are TRBV5-4 and TRBJ2-3, with 9 bases fitting TRBD2. CDR1 and CDR2 from the germline V gene are SGHNT and YYREEE (reference sequence). V shed 4 bases, J shed 4 bases, and the junction held 16 bases outside the gene matches. This CDR3 has 18 residues.

By proportion, this clonotype is medium-sized (0.01 to 0.1%). The CDR3 is CASSENAGSINEQFF. DNA for the CDR3: TGTGCCAGCAGTGAAAATGCGGGTAGTATCAATGAGCAGTTCTTC. The chain links TRBV11-2 to TRBJ2-1; possible D gene TRBD2, 5 bases. V was shortened by 6 bases and J by 6 bases, with 18 bases between the two germline ends. Germline V gene data show CDR1 as SGHAT and CDR2 as FQNNGV. This CDR3 spans 15 amino acids.

By share, this clonotype ranks as large. The CDR3 DNA sequence: TGTGCCAGCAGCAGAGGGGCAGGGTTGACCGAGCAGTACTTC. Protein: CASSRGAGLTEQYF. The chain links TRBV7-8 to TRBJ2-7; D could derive from TRBD1 or TRBD2 (5 bases each). This CDR3 contains 14 residues. The germline CDR1 and CDR2 sequences are SGHVS and FQNEAQ. V lost 5 bases to trimming and J lost 6 bases, with 17 bases between them.

By share of the sample, this clonotype is medium-sized (0.01 to 0.1%). This rearrangement joins TRBV28 to TRBJ2-7, with TRBD2 matching 8 bases. Unmatched junction bases numbered 34, after V lost 7 bases and J lost 5 bases. The CDR3 is 22 residues long. Per germline, CDR1 MDHEN and CDR2 SYDVKM. CDR3 loop: CASTQRNRELPWGGRRDHEQYF. The CDR3 DNA follows: TGTGCCAGCACCCAGAGGAACAGGGAACTACCCTGGGGCGGGAGGAGGGACCACGAGCAGTACTTC.

V usage is TRBV6-6 and J usage is TRBJ1-1, with 7 bases that match TRBD1. The V gene's germline CDR1 is MNHNY and CDR2 SVGAGI (reference sequence). The CDR3 loop spans 11 amino acids. The junction had 3 bases not matched to a gene; V was cut back by 4 bases and J by 10 bases. CDR3 sequence reads: CASSSSGGAFF. In DNA form, the CDR3 reads TGTGCCAGCAGTTCTTCAGGGGGAGCTTTCTTT.

The chain is built from TRBV5-1 and TRBJ2-6; D uncertain. The germline CDR1 and CDR2 sequences are SGHRS and YFSETQ. This CDR3 is built from 18 residues. Trimming left V 4 bases short and J 1 base short, with 18 bases between. CDR3 protein: CASSPGPTRRSGANVLTF. CDR3 in DNA: TGCGCCAGCAGCCCGGGCCCCACCAGGCGGTCTGGGGCCAACGTCCTGACTTTC.

This clonotype is judged large (0.1 to 1%). This chain connects TRBV6-1 to TRBJ1-4, with TRBD1 identical over 9 bases. The V gene's germline CDR1 is MNHNS and CDR2 SASEGT. This CDR3 region has 15 residues. V was clipped by 2 bases and J by 4 bases; unmatched bases: 2. The CDR3 protein is CASSEPGQGNEKLFF. CDR3 bases: TGTGCCAGCAGTGAACCGGGACAGGGTAATGAAAAACTGTTTTTT.

This clonotype is categorized as medium-sized. The chain links TRBV28 to TRBJ2-7; D call uncertain. The CDR3 length is 12 residues. From germline, CDR1 is MDHEN and CDR2 SYDVKM. Trimming cost V 6 bases and J 2 bases, with 8 bases left between them. In DNA, the CDR3 is TGTGCCAGCAGCTCCCCGGCCTACGAGCAGTACTTC. Encoded protein: CASSSPAYEQYF.

This clonotype is termed medium-sized. V and J are TRBV24-1 and TRBJ2-3; 8 nucleotides line up with TRBD2. The CDR3 is 16 amino acids. Germline V gene sequence: CDR1 KGHDR, CDR2 SFDVKD. V lost 2 bases and J lost 4; bases outside the gene matches: 7. This chain's CDR3 is CATSDWASGSSDTQYF. CDR3 DNA sequence: TGTGCCACCAGTGATTGGGCGAGCGGGAGTTCAGATACGCAGTATTTT.

This clonotype has a handful of counts. The chain combines TRBV18 with TRBJ2-7; D might be TRBD1 or TRBD2, each matching 5 bases. V lost 4 bases and J 1 base, leaving 14 bases between the germline ends. There are 15 residues in the CDR3. Germline V gene sequence: CDR1 KGHSH, CDR2 LQKENI. The CDR3 bases are TGTGCCAGCTCACTAACCGGGACCACGTCCTACGAGCAGTACTTC. Protein: CASSLTGTTSYEQYF.